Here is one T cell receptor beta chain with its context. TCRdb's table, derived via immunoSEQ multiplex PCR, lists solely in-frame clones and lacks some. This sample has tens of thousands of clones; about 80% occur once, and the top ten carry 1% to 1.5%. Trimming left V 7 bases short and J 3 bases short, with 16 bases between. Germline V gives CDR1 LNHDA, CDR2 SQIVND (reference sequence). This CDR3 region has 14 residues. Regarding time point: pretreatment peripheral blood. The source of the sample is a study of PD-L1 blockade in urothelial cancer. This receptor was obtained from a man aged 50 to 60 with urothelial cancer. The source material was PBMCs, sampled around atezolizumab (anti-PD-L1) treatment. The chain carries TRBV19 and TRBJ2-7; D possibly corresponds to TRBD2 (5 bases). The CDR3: CASNPRGRLYEQYF. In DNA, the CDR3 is TGTGCCAGTAACCCTCGGGGTCGCCTCTACGAGCAGTACTTC.